This is a list of T cell receptor beta chains from one sample in a study of blood T cell repertoires in COVID-19. Only in-frame clones appear in the TCRdb table, and some are missing; sequencing was by immunoSEQ multiplex PCR. This sample yields under 300,000 clones, of which 75% to 90% are seen a single time; over 3.5% belongs to the top ten. Sequencing used peripheral blood. Receptors originate from a middle-aged woman with acute or convalescent COVID-19. Both conserved end residues are part of each CDR3. Fields, in order: D gene, clone size, J gene, V gene, CDR3 DNA, CDR3 protein. A D gene is named only where the DNA matches it firmly. Not every row has a clone size; where given, it reads once, few, many or a size class.

TRBD1	NA	TRBJ2-2	TRBV13	TGTGCCAGCAGCACTACAACAGGGGGCTCGAACACCGGGGAGCTGTTTTTT	CASSTTTGGSNTGELFF
TRBD1	NA	TRBJ2-3	TRBV11-2	TGTGCCAGCAGCTTGACAGGGTCCGCAGATACGCAGTATTTT	CASSLTGSADTQYF
NA	few	TRBJ1-1	TRBV7-3	TGTGCCAGCAGCCAGGCCTTAAACACTGAAGCTTTCTTT	CASSQALNTEAFF
NA	NA	TRBJ1-5	TRBV29-1	TGCAGCGTTGTGGGAGATTTTAGCAATCAGCCCCAGCATTTT	CSVVGDFSNQPQHF
NA	NA	TRBJ2-5	TRBV7-8	TGTGCCAGCAGCTTAGGAGTTCAAGAGACCCAGTACTTC	CASSLGVQETQYF
TRBD1	NA	TRBJ1-1	TRBV4-1	TGCGCCAGCAGCCAAGAAGGAGGGGGCAACACTGAAGCTTTCTTT	CASSQEGGGNTEAFF
TRBD1	NA	TRBJ1-2	TRBV12-5	TGTGCTAGTGGTTTGGTACTGCCAGGGGGCGATAACTATGGCTACACCTTC	CASGLVLPGGDNYGYTF
TRBD1	NA	TRBJ2-4	TRBV5-5	TGTGCCAGCAGCTTGGGACAGGGGGGCCTCAAAAACATTCAGTACTTC	CASSLGQGGLKNIQYF
TRBD1	NA	TRBJ2-2	TRBV19	TGTGCCAGTAATAGGGTGACAGGGGACACCGGGGAGCTGTTTTTT	CASNRVTGDTGELFF
TRBD2	NA	TRBJ2-3	TRBV25-1	TGTGCCAGCAGTGGACTAGCGGGGGGGCCGGTAGGAGATACGCAGTATTTT	CASSGLAGGPVGDTQYF
NA	NA	TRBJ2-1	TRBV6-5	TGTGCCAGCAGTTCCGCCAGTTACCAAGTCAATGAGCAGTTCTTC	CASSSASYQVNEQFF
TRBD1	NA	TRBJ1-5	TRBV15	TGTGCCACCAGCAGCCTCATTGGACAGGGGGCTTCTCAGCCCCAGCATTTT	CATSSLIGQGASQPQHF
TRBD1	once	TRBJ2-1	TRBV5-1	TGCGCCAGCAGCTTGGGGACAGGGGGTACTTACAATGAGCAGTTCTTC	CASSLGTGGTYNEQFF
NA	NA	TRBJ1-6	TRBV30	TGTGCCTGGGGCTCAGGGGCGATTAATTCACCCCTCCACTTT	CAWGSGAINSPLHF
TRBD2	NA	TRBJ2-1	TRBV30	TGTGCCTGGAGTGTACTAGCGGGGGGGCGAGGTGAGCAGTTCTTC	CAWSVLAGGRGEQFF
NA	NA	TRBJ1-2	TRBV14	TGTGCCAGCAGCCAAGATATTATAAACTATGGCTACACCTTC	CASSQDIINYGYTF
TRBD2	NA	TRBJ2-1	TRBV10-1	TGCGCCAGCAGTGATAAGCGGGGGGGGTACAATGAGCAGTTCTTC	CASSDKRGGYNEQFF
NA	NA	TRBJ2-1	TRBV30	TGTGCCTGGAACCCGGGACTCACTTCCTACAATGAGCAGTTCTTC	CAWNPGLTSYNEQFF
TRBD1	NA	TRBJ2-3	TRBV2	TGTGCCAGCAGATTCGGGACAGGCCTAAGCACAGATACGCAGTATTTT	CASRFGTGLSTDTQYF
TRBD1	NA	TRBJ1-5	TRBV9	TGTGCCAGCAGCGTCAAAAGGGGAAGAACAGGGGGCGGTTCGAATCAGCCCCAGCATTTT	CASSVKRGRTGGGSNQPQHF
NA	NA	TRBJ1-1	TRBV27	TGTGCCAGCAGCCGGGGGGGGCCGAACACTGAAGCTTTCTTT	CASSRGGPNTEAFF
NA	NA	TRBJ1-3	TRBV19	TGTGCCAGTAGTGGCCCCACCTCTGGAAACACCATATATTTT	CASSGPTSGNTIYF
TRBD2	once	TRBJ2-5	TRBV7-3	TGTGCCAGCAGCGAGGGGACTAGCGGGGCTACACGGGAGACCCAGTACTTC	CASSEGTSGATRETQYF
TRBD1	NA	TRBJ1-2	TRBV6-4	TGTGCCAGCAGCGGGACAGGGGGCCATAACTATGGCTACACCTTC	CASSGTGGHNYGYTF
TRBD2	NA	TRBJ2-1	TRBV4-1	TGCGCCAGCAGCCAACCAAGGACTAGCGGGGGCAATGAGCAGTTCTTC	CASSQPRTSGGNEQFF
NA	once	TRBJ2-2	TRBV5-4	TGTGCCAGCAGCTTGGAACAGGGACGGACCGGGGAGCTGTTTTTT	CASSLEQGRTGELFF
TRBD2	NA	TRBJ2-3	TRBV15	TGTGCCACCAGCAGAGTCTCCGGGACTAGCGGGGGGGGAAGCCCAGATACGCAGTATTTT	CATSRVSGTSGGGSPDTQYF
NA	NA	TRBJ1-1	TRBV19	TGTGCCAGTAGTATAGACGACAGTGGCGTCACTGAAGCTTTCTTT	CASSIDDSGVTEAFF
NA	many	TRBJ1-2	TRBV30	TGTGCCTGGATCATCCCGGGGAGGTCGCACTATGGCTACACCTTC	CAWIIPGRSHYGYTF
NA	once	TRBJ1-5	TRBV10-3	TGTGCCATCAGTGAGTCGGTAGGGGTGGGCAATCAGCCCCAGCATTTT	CAISESVGVGNQPQHF
NA	NA	TRBJ1-1	TRBV12-3/TRBV12-4	TGTGCCAGCAGTTTAGCGGGCAACACTGAAGCTTTCTTT	CASSLAGNTEAFF
NA	few	TRBJ1-6	TRBV9	TGTGCCAGCAGCGAGCCAGGGATTAATTCACCCCTCCACTTT	CASSEPGINSPLHF
TRBD1	NA	TRBJ2-5	TRBV7-9	TGTGCCAGCAGCCGCCCCAGGACAGGCTTAGATCAAGAGACCCAGTACTTC	CASSRPRTGLDQETQYF
NA	NA	TRBJ1-2	TRBV29-1	TGCAGCGGGGAGGGAGTCTATGGCTACACCTTC	CSGEGVYGYTF
NA	NA	TRBJ1-5	TRBV10-1	TGCGCCAGCAGTGAGTCACAAAGGGGAAATCAGCCCCAGCATTTT	CASSESQRGNQPQHF
TRBD1	few	TRBJ1-5	TRBV2	TGTGCCAGCAGTCCGGACAGGGATCAGCCCCAGCATTTT	CASSPDRDQPQHF
NA	NA	TRBJ1-2	TRBV19	TGTGCCAGCCACGCCGACGGGGGAATAGACTATGGCTACACCTTC	CASHADGGIDYGYTF
NA	NA	TRBJ2-3	TRBV3-1/TRBV3-2	TGTGCCAGCAGCCAAGATCGTAATTCGCGGGACTGGCCCACAGATACGCAGTATTTT	CASSQDRNSRDWPTDTQYF
TRBD1	NA	TRBJ1-6	TRBV11-2	TGTGCCAGCAGCAGAACGGGACAGGGGGGTGGATCACCCCTCCACTTT	CASSRTGQGGGSPLHF
NA	NA	TRBJ1-6	TRBV13	TGTGCCAGCAGCTTACGGACAGCCTATTCACCCCTCCACTTT	CASSLRTAYSPLHF